These T cell receptor beta chains were read from a single sample in a study of blood T cell repertoires in COVID-19. Here immunoSEQ multiplex PCR was the method, and the copy in TCRdb shows in-frame clones only, minus some. Among 70,000 or so clones listed, 75% to 85% were seen once. Sample: peripheral blood. These receptor sequences come from a woman aged 55-75 years with acute or convalescent COVID-19. Each CDR3 is given with its conserved first and last residue.

j_call v_call cdr3_aa
TRBJ2-2 TRBV2 CASSETGVSGELFF
TRBJ2-7 TRBV6-5 CASSPGQVHSYEQYF
TRBJ2-2 TRBV5-5 CASSFFRTGGSGELFF
TRBJ1-2 TRBV3-1/TRBV3-2 CASSQEPRVYGYTF
TRBJ1-1 TRBV18 CASSPALGQGRPEAFF
TRBJ1-6 TRBV27 CASSFSGQGSSGSPLHF
TRBJ1-5 TRBV5-1 CASSVTGVGNQPQHF
TRBJ2-7 TRBV6-5 CASSYSAGGGEQYF
TRBJ1-6 TRBV7-8 CASSLSGMNSPLHF
TRBJ1-2 TRBV14 CASSVGQGITGGYTF
TRBJ2-7 TRBV11-2 CASSSYEQYF
TRBJ2-3 TRBV20-1 CSASPRAGTGSTDTQYF
TRBJ1-2 TRBV6-1 CASSDDGQGVGYTF
TRBJ2-3 TRBV5-5 CASSLPLAGAQDTQYF
TRBJ1-4 TRBV2 CASRIRLGEKLFF
TRBJ2-6 TRBV10-3 CAISSGGGGANVLTF
TRBJ1-2 TRBV18 CASSSTGEGYTF
TRBJ1-1 TRBV27 CASSLSQDTEAFF
TRBJ1-5 TRBV6-5 CASSQSEAGYQPQHF
TRBJ1-1 TRBV6-5 CASSSGQAGFTEAFF
TRBJ2-3 TRBV19 CASSDPSDLAGRFLGTDTQYF
TRBJ2-1 TRBV6-5 CASTLDRGRKRQFF
TRBJ2-5 TRBV6-1 CASSEIVTVQETQYF
TRBJ1-2 TRBV24-1 CATSDLYQGGGYTF
TRBJ1-1 TRBV7-8 CASSSREAEAFF
TRBJ2-2 TRBV12-5 CASGLARGANTGELFF
TRBJ1-2 TRBV27 CASSLLGGGVYGYTF
TRBJ2-1 TRBV19 CASSIEVGVKNEQFF
TRBJ1-5 TRBV19 CASSLGQGNQPQHF
TRBJ1-6 TRBV10-2 CASREDRAVYF
TRBJ2-1 TRBV9 CASSGGAGIEQFF
TRBJ2-1 TRBV7-2 CASSPRGRGGVDEQFF